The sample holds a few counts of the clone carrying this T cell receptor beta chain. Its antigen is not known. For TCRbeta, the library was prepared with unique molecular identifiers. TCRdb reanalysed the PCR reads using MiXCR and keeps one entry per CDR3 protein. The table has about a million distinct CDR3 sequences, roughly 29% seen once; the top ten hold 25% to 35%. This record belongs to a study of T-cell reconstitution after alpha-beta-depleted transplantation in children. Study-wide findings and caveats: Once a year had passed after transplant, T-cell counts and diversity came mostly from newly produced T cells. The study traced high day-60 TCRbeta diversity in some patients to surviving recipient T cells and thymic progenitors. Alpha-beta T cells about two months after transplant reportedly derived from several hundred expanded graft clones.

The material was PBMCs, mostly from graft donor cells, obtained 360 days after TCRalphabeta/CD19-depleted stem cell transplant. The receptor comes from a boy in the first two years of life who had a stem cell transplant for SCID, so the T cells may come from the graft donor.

CDR3 sequence reads: CASSLVGVGGGTFYEQYF. The CDR3 coding sequence is TGTGCCAGCAGCTTAGTAGGTGTGGGCGGGGGGACCTTCTACGAGCAGTACTTC. The chain couples TRBV11-2 to TRBJ2-7; 8 positions match TRBD2. Germline V lookup: CDR1 SGHAT, CDR2 FQNNGV. This CDR3 is 18 amino acids long. V was pared by 1 base and J by 3 bases, with 14 bases of the junction left unmatched.